This TCR beta chain was obtained from a study of T cell repertoires in ileal Crohn's disease. Study details: About half of patients got postoperative therapy: about ten thiopurines, around 19 anti-TNF.

The table lists this clone with a count of one. What it binds is not known. Generated by immunoSEQ multiplex PCR, the TCRdb table keeps only in-frame clones and is missing some. The sample has 15,000 to 20,000 clones; approximately 94% are singletons. The CDR3 runs 13 residues. Germline V gene data show CDR1 as MGHDK and CDR2 as SYGVNS. Between the trimmed V and J ends, which lost 7 bases and 5 bases, there was a span of 15 bases. Eligibility required adulthood, ileal or ileocolonic Crohn's disease and indicated ileocolonic resection. Study observations and caveats: All patients with clonality above 26.8% had endoscopic recurrence. Sorted CD8 T cells held more high-frequency clones than CD4.

The source of this sequence is an adult with Crohn's disease. The sequenced material came from ileal tissue. This sequence joins TRBV25-1 and TRBJ2-7, with a tentative D call TRBD1 (6 bases). The CDR3, as DNA: TGTGCCAGCACCCGCAGGGGTGAGGACGAGCAGTACTTC. The encoded protein is CASTRRGEDEQYF.